Detailed here is one T cell receptor beta chain. The entry originates in a study of molecular identifiers for immune sequencing clone quantification. TCRdb re-called the PCR reads with MiXCR, one entry per CDR3 protein. This sample has 100,000 or so distinct CDR3 sequences, with roughly 38% found just once. The germline gives CDR1 SEHNR, CDR2 FQNEAQ (reference sequence). The CDR3 runs to 18 residues. V was shortened by 4 bases and J by 4 bases, with 26 bases between the two germline ends. The chain is built from TRBV7-9 and TRBJ2-7, with D perhaps TRBD1 (6 bases). This clonotype was obtained from a human donor in good health. Some libraries in this study had Jurkat cell RNA spiked in. The sample consisted of naive CD8+ T cells from blood, with Jurkat cell RNA spiked in. Stated subset: FACS-sorted CD8+CD4-CCR7+CD45RA+ naive T cells. CDR3 nucleotide sequence: TGTGCCAGCAGCTCTACCGATACCGGGTGGCAGGGGTGGTACGAGCAGTACTTC. Its protein is CASSSTDTGWQGWYEQYF.